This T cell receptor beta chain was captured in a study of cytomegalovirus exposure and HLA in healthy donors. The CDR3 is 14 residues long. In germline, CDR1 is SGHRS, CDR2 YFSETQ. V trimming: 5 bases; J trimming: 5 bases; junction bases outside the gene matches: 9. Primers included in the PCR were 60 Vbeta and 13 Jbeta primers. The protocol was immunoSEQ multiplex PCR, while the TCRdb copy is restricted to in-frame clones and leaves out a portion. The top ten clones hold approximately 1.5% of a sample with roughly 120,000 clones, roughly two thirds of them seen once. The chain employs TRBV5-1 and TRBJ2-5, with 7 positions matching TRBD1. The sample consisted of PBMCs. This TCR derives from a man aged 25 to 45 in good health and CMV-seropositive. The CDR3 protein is CASSIDRVIETQYF. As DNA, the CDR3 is TGCGCCAGCAGTATAGACAGGGTAATCGAGACCCAGTACTTC.